This TCR beta chain was recovered during a study of cytomegalovirus exposure and HLA in healthy donors. Turning to the study itself: Under 85% of around 390 genotyped donors fell in the Caucasian-associated ancestry cluster. Study findings and constraints: Most TCR sequences proved rare, with some public TCRs found in many donors. As a later analysis showed, several of the most significant clusters appeared to be linked to common viral pathogens. The study dropped some indistinguishable V segments, TRBV6-2 and TRBV6-3 among them.

Regarding this clone: Its antigen is undetermined.

13 Jbeta primers and 60 Vbeta primers were used for the PCR. The repertoire was sequenced with immunoSEQ multiplex PCR; TCRdb's copy has only in-frame clones and lacks some. The sample consists of 200,000 or so clones, 87% of them appearing once. Germline CDR1 is KGHSH and CDR2 is LQKENI. This CDR3 has 14 residues. The V end lost 5 bases, the J end lost 0 bases, and 7 bases lay between the germline ends. The chain uses TRBV18 and TRBJ2-2; D is ambiguous. The source of this sequence is a man between 25 and 39 years old in good health and CMV-seronegative. Specimen: PBMCs. CDR3 bases: TGTGCCAGCTCAGATGGAGCGAACACCGGGGAGCTGTTTTTT. It yields the protein CASSDGANTGELFF.